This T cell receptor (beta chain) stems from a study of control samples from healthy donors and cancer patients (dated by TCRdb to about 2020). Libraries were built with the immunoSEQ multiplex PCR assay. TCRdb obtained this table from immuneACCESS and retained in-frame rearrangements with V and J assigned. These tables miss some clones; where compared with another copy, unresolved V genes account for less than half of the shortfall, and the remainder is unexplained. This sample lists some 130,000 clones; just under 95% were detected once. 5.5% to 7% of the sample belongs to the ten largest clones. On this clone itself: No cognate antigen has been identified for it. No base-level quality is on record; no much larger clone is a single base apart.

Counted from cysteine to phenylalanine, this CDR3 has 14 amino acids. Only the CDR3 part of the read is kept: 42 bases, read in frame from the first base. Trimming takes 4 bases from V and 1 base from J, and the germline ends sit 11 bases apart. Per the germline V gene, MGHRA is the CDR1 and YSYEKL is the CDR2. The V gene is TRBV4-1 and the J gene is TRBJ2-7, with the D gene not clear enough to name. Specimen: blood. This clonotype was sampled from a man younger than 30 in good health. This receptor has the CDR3 CASSPDSISYEQYF. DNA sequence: TGCGCCAGCAGCCCGGATTCCATATCCTACGAGCAGTACTTC.